This T cell receptor (beta chain) was observed in a study of blood T cell repertoires in COVID-19. Study in general: Both acute and convalescent COVID-19 samples were obtained from the United States, Italy and Spain.

The CDR3 runs to 11 residues. Per the germline V gene, CDR1 is MDHEN and CDR2 is SYDVKM. Deletions cut 7 bases from V and 8 bases from J, with 11 bases between. TCRdb's table, derived via immunoSEQ multiplex PCR, lists solely in-frame clones and lacks some. The sample lists about 150,000 clones; 85% to 90% were seen once. This receptor was taken from a man aged 45-65 years with active or convalescent COVID-19. Sequencing input: peripheral blood. This chain connects TRBV28 to TRBJ1-2; D not certain. CDR3 sequence reads: CASKSVKGYTF. The CDR3 nucleotides read TGTGCCAGCAAGTCGGTGAAAGGCTACACCTTC.